The clone carrying this T cell receptor (beta chain) was found many times. This sample stems from a study of T-cell reconstitution after alpha-beta-depleted transplantation in children. Library preparation (for TCRbeta) was performed with unique molecular identifiers. One entry per CDR3 protein results from TCRdb running MiXCR on the PCR reads. The data show over 550,000 distinct CDR3 sequences, about 10% seen once. Trimming pared 6 bases from V and 8 bases from J, leaving 13 bases between. This CDR3 is 12 amino acids long. CDR1 and CDR2 (germline): MDHEN, SYDVKM. The chain combines TRBV28 with TRBJ1-1; D unresolved. The input for sequencing was PBMCs from the stem cell graft donor, taken from the stem cell graft. The clonotype comes from a human donor who donated a stem cell graft to a child with acute myeloid leukemia. CDR3 in amino acids: CASSADGEEAFF. For the CDR3, the DNA is TGTGCCAGCAGCGCAGATGGGGAGGAAGCTTTCTTT.